These 23 T cell receptor beta chains originate from one sample sequenced in a study of long-term antiretroviral therapy in people with HIV. Run at survey level, the immunoSEQ assay was version v3.0. Repertoires were generated with immunoSEQ multiplex PCR, while TCRdb's copy carries only in-frame clones and drops some. The sample lists roughly 50,000 clones, around 84% seen once, with approximately 3% in the top ten. Sequences were derived from unsorted PBMCs, sampled 0.8 years after starting antiretroviral therapy. The receptors shown here come from a woman between 18 and 30 years old with HIV.

The chain recombines TRBV4-3 with TRBJ2-3; 8 nucleotides agree with TRBD2. Germline values: CDR1 LGHNA, CDR2 YSLEER. The CDR3 covers 15 residues. With V trimmed by 0 bases and J by 9 bases, 8 bases remained unmatched. DNA for the CDR3: TGCGCCAGCAGCCAAGATCACCGGGAGGGGGTCACGCAGTATTTT. It specifies CASSQDHREGVTQYF.

This clone has only a few counts. The rearrangement links TRBV19 to TRBJ1-2; D gene uncertain. CDR1 and CDR2 from the germline V gene are LNHDA and SQIVND (reference sequence). V was pared by 10 bases and J by 4 bases, with 10 bases between. The CDR3 has 11 residues. This CDR3 is CANRSSYGYTF. The DNA for the CDR3 is TGTGCCAATAGGAGCTCCTATGGCTACACCTTC.

In DNA, the CDR3 is TGTGCCAGCAGCTTCCTAGCGGGAGGTGGCAATGAGCAGTTCTTC. This encodes CASSFLAGGGNEQFF. J is TRBJ2-1 and V is TRBV7-2; 11 bases match TRBD2. Per germline, CDR1 SGHTA and CDR2 FQGNSA. This CDR3 spans 15 amino acids. V lost 3 bases to trimming and J lost 6 bases; unmatched junction nucleotides: 4.

This chain connects TRBV9 to TRBJ2-3; no reliable D call. The length of the CDR3 is 17 residues. Germline loops: CDR1 SGDLS, CDR2 YYNGEE. Trimming left V 6 bases short and J 4 bases short, with 24 bases between. As DNA, the CDR3 is TGTGCCAGCACCTCCTCTCTAATAAGGGATGGGCCAGATACGCAGTATTTT. This sequence encodes CASTSSLIRDGPDTQYF.

This clone was counted only a few times. This chain links TRBV4-2 with TRBJ1-1, with D possibly TRBD1 on 6 matching bases. V was trimmed by 5 bases and J by 5 bases, leaving 18 bases between them. The CDR3 extends over 15 amino acids. Germline CDR1 LGHNA, CDR2 YNFKEQ. The CDR3: CASSEVGGRGTEAFF. In DNA form, the CDR3 reads TGTGCCAGCAGCGAAGTTGGGGGGCGGGGAACTGAAGCTTTCTTT.

To note about this clone: The junction and the germline gene differ at one end; a read error may be behind it. The V gene is TRBV27, the J gene TRBJ2-7, with D perhaps matching TRBD1 or TRBD2 (6 bases each). The CDR3 length is 9 residues. Germline CDR1 is MNHEY and CDR2 is SMNVEV (reference sequence). The CDR3 spells CATPGASGF. CDR3 in DNA: TGTGCCACGCCGGGGGCCTCGGGCTTC.

This clone was recorded once. This rearrangement joins TRBV7-3 to TRBJ2-1; 15 positions agree with TRBD2. V was clipped by 5 bases and J by 5 bases; unmatched bases: 7. Germline CDR1 is SGHTA and CDR2 is FQGTGA. The CDR3 is 17 residues long. CDR3 in DNA: TGTGCCAGCAGCCCTCGGACTAGCGGGAGGGCAAACAATGAGCAGTTCTTC. This gives the protein CASSPRTSGRANNEQFF.

The J gene is TRBJ1-6, the V gene TRBV2; D might be TRBD1 (5 bases). The V and J ends lost 2 bases and 5 bases respectively, with 16 bases between them. CDR3 length equals 17 residues. The germline V gene encodes CDR1 SNHLY and CDR2 FYNNEI. Here the CDR3 DNA reads TGTGCCAGCAGTGAACGGGCCGGGGCGGACCATAATTCACCCCTCCACTTT. This gives the protein CASSERAGADHNSPLHF.

V and J are TRBV11-2 and TRBJ2-1; D is uncertain. V gave up 2 bases and J gave up 10 bases, with 12 bases separating them. Germline CDR1 and CDR2: SGHAT and FQNNGV. The CDR3 has 13 amino acids. The CDR3 DNA is TGTGCCAGCAGCTTAAGTCCAGCGAACGAGCAGTTCTTC. Protein product: CASSLSPANEQFF.

The rearrangement links TRBV5-1 to TRBJ2-7, with a possible D match to TRBD1 (6 bases). From germline, CDR1 is SGHRS and CDR2 YFSETQ. There are 15 residues in the CDR3. V dropped 4 bases and J dropped 2 bases, with 16 bases sitting between them. CDR3 nucleotides: TGCGCCAGCAGCATCGAAGGTTACAGGGCCTACGAGCAGTACTTC. Translated: CASSIEGYRAYEQYF.

The count of this clone is one. The V and J genes are TRBV19 and TRBJ2-1, with a tentative D call TRBD2 (6 bases). V was trimmed by 8 bases and J by 11 bases, leaving 13 bases between them. This CDR3 contains 11 residues. Germline CDR1 is LNHDA and CDR2 is SQIVND (reference sequence). CDR3 nucleotides: TGTGCCAGTTTGGGACTCCAGAAGCAGTTCTTC. Amino acids: CASLGLQKQFF. Filled out from reference TRBV19 and TRBJ2-1, the complete variable domain reads DGGITQSPKYLFRKEGQNVTLSCEQNLNHDAMYWYRQDPGQGLRLIYYSQIVNDFQKGDIAEGYSVSREKKESFPLTVTSAQKNPTAFYLCASLGLQKQFFGPGTRLTVL.

This clone has just a few counts. This chain joins TRBV7-9 and TRBJ2-7; TRBD1 matches at 7 bases. Germline assignment: CDR1 SEHNR and CDR2 FQNEAQ (reference sequence). V dropped 2 bases and J dropped 5; count of bases not matched to a gene: 6. The CDR3 extends over 14 amino acids. CDR3 amino acids: CASSLSTGEHEQYF. The CDR3 coding sequence is TGTGCCAGCAGCTTATCAACAGGGGAGCACGAGCAGTACTTC. Using reference TRBV7-9 and TRBJ2-7 for the parts outside the CDR3, the full variable domain is DTGVSQNPRHKITKRGQNVTFRCDPISEHNRLYWYRQTLGQGPEFLTYFQNEAQLEKSRLLSDRFSAERPKGSFSTLEIQRTEQGDSAMYLCASSLSTGEHEQYFGPGTRLTVT.

The chain has TRBV27 and TRBJ1-1; D is perhaps TRBD1 (5 bases). This CDR3 contains 14 residues. Germline CDR1 reads MNHEY; CDR2 reads SMNVEV (reference sequence). V was cut by 6 bases and J by 1 base, with 12 bases left in between. CDR3: CASSPSGRNTEAFF. The CDR3 DNA is TGTGCCAGCAGCCCATCGGGACGGAACACTGAAGCTTTCTTT.

This clone was counted a few times. This chain connects TRBV10-2 to TRBJ1-1; D gene unclear. The CDR3 consists of 12 residues. Germline CDR1 reads WSHSY; CDR2 reads SAAADI. Trimming left V 4 bases short and J 4 bases short, with 7 bases between. The CDR3 DNA sequence: TGCGCCAGCAGTGGGGTCAGCACTGAAGCTTTCTTT. Protein: CASSGVSTEAFF.

This chain joins TRBV11-2 and TRBJ2-5; no clear D gene. V gave up 1 base and J gave up 4 bases, with 7 bases separating them. The CDR3 covers 13 residues. CDR1 is SGHAT, CDR2 FQNNGV, per germline. Written as DNA, the CDR3 is TGTGCCAGCAGCTTAGGTTATTCAGAGACCCAGTACTTC. Translating gives CASSLGYSETQYF.

This clone has only a few counts. The J gene is TRBJ1-2, the V gene TRBV2, with D perhaps matching TRBD1 (6 bases). Germline V lookup: CDR1 SNHLY, CDR2 FYNNEI. This CDR3 region has 13 residues. V shed 3 bases and J shed 8 bases, with 13 bases lying between them. CDR3 in DNA: TGTGCCAGCAGTGATGACGGGGGCCGGGGCTACACCTTC. This gives the protein CASSDDGGRGYTF.

The V and J genes are TRBV28 and TRBJ2-5; 8 bases match TRBD1. The J call may be in error: the DNA end matches TRBJ2-7 better. The CDR3 loop spans 16 amino acids. Germline V CDR1 and CDR2: MDHEN, SYDVKM. The CDR3 region is CASLRAGGEMSYEQYF. The DNA for the CDR3 is TGTGCCAGCCTGCGGGCAGGGGGCGAAATGTCCTACGAGCAGTACTTC.

V gene TRBV19 combines with J gene TRBJ2-1; no firm D call. This CDR3 contains 13 residues. CDR1 and CDR2 (germline): LNHDA, SQIVND (reference sequence). V lost 5 bases to trimming and J lost 4 bases, with 9 bases between them. The CDR3 here is CASSWNSYNEQFF. The CDR3 DNA reads as TGTGCCAGTAGTTGGAACTCTTACAATGAGCAGTTCTTC.

The rearrangement joins TRBV7-2 to TRBJ1-1; 7 bases agree with TRBD1. Germline V CDR1 and CDR2: SGHTA, FQGNSA. V lost 5 bases, J lost 1 base, and 10 bases stayed unmatched. This CDR3 has 16 residues. CDR3 DNA sequence: TGTGCCAGCAGCGTACAGTCAGGGGGGCAGAACACTGAAGCTTTCTTT. This gives the protein CASSVQSGGQNTEAFF.

The V and J genes are TRBV7-2 and TRBJ2-3, with D tentatively TRBD2 (5 bases). CDR3 length: 14 residues. Germline loops: CDR1 SGHTA, CDR2 FQGNSA. The V end lost 0 bases, the J end lost 5 bases, and 9 bases lay between the germline ends. The CDR3 DNA sequence: TGTGCCAGCAGCTTAGCGGGAGCGATAGATACGCAGTATTTT. Protein sequence: CASSLAGAIDTQYF.

The rearrangement joins TRBV15 to TRBJ1-5; TRBD1 agrees at 7 bases. The CDR3 runs 15 residues. Per the germline V gene, CDR1 is LNHNV and CDR2 is YYDKDF (reference sequence). Trimming removed 8 bases from V and 1 base from J; junction bases left unmatched: 8. The CDR3 bases are TGTGCCACCGGAACACAGGGGAGAAGCAATCAGCCCCAGCATTTT. It yields the protein CATGTQGRSNQPQHF.

The V gene is TRBV15, the J gene TRBJ2-7; D gene unclear. The germline V gene has CDR1 LNHNV and CDR2 YYDKDF (reference sequence). V lost 3 bases to trimming and J lost 2 bases, with 5 bases between them. This CDR3 comprises 12 residues. CDR3 protein: CATSSQTYEQYF. The CDR3 DNA reads TGTGCCACCAGCAGCCAGACCTACGAGCAGTACTTC.

This clone appeared a single time. This chain links TRBV18 with TRBJ2-5; 10 nucleotides line up with TRBD1. V lost 4 bases to trimming and J lost 5 bases; unmatched junction nucleotides: 4. This CDR3 comprises 14 residues. The germline CDR1 and CDR2 sequences are KGHSH and LQKENI. The CDR3 bases are TGTGCCAGCTCACGGACAGGGGGTAGGGAGACCCAGTACTTC. Protein product: CASSRTGGRETQYF.